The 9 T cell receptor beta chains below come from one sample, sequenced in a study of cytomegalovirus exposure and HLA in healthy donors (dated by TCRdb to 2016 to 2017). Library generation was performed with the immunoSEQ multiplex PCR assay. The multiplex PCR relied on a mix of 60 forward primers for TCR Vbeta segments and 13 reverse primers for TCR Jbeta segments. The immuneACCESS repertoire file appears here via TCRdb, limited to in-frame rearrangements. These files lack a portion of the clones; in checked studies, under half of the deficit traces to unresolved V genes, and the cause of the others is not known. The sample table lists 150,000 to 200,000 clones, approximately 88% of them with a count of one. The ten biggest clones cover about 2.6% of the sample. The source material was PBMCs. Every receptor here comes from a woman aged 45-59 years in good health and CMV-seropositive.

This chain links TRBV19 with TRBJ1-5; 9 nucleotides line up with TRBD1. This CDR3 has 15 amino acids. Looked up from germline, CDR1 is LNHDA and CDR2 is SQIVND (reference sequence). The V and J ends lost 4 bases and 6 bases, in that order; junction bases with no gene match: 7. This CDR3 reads CASSTDRGSTQPQHF. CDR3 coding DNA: TGTGCCAGTAGTACCGACAGGGGGTCCACTCAGCCCCAGCATTTT. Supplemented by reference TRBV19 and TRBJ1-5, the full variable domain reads DGGITQSPKYLFRKEGQNVTLSCEQNLNHDAMYWYRQDPGQGLRLIYYSQIVNDFQKGDIAEGYSVSREKKESFPLTVTSAQKNPTAFYLCASSTDRGSTQPQHFGDGTRLSIL.

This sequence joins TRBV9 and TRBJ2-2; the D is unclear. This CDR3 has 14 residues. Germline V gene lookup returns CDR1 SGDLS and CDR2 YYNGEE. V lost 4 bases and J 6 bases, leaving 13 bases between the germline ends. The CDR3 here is CASSPSPEPGELFF. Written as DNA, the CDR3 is TGTGCCAGCAGCCCATCCCCCGAGCCCGGGGAGCTGTTTTTT.

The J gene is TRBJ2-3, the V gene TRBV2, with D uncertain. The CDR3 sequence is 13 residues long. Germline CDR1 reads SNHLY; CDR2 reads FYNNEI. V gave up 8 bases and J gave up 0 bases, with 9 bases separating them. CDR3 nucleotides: TGTGCCAGCCCCCCGTCGAGCACAGATACGCAGTATTTT. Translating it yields CASPPSSTDTQYF.

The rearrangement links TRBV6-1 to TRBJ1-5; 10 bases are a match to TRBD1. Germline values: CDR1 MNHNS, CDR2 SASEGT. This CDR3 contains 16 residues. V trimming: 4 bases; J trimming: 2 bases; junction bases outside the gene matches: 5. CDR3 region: CASSATGTGGNQPQHF. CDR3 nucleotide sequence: TGTGCCAGCAGTGCCACCGGGACAGGGGGCAATCAGCCCCAGCATTTT.

The CDR3 loop is CASSYRDRGTGELFF. The CDR3 DNA follows: TGTGCCAGCAGTTACCGGGACAGGGGCACCGGGGAGCTGTTTTTT. The chain recombines TRBV6-6 with TRBJ2-2; TRBD1 aligns across 10 bases. This CDR3 comprises 15 residues. Germline loops: CDR1 MNHNY, CDR2 SVGAGI (reference sequence). V shed 2 bases, J shed 4 bases, and the junction held 1 base outside the gene matches.

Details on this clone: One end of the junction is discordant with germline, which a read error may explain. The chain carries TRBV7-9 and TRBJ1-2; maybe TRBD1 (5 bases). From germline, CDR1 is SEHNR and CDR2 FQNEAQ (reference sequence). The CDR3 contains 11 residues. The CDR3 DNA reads TGTTCCAGCAGCTTGCAGGGTAGCTACACCTTC. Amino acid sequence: CSSSLQGSYTF.

As DNA, the CDR3 is TGTGCCTGGGGACGGGGACAGGGGCAACTAATCGGGGAAAAACTGTTTTTT. Translated: CAWGRGQGQLIGEKLFF. The chain links TRBV30 to TRBJ1-4; 10 bases agree with TRBD1. The CDR3 consists of 17 residues. V lost 5 bases to trimming and J lost 8 bases; unmatched junction nucleotides: 17. Looked up from germline, CDR1 is GTSNPN and CDR2 is SVGIG (reference sequence).

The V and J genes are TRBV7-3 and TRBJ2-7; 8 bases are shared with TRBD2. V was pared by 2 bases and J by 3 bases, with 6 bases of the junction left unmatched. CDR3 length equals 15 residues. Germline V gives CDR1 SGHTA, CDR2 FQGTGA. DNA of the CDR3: TGTGCCAGCAGCTTAGAGGCTAGCGGGCTCTACGAGCAGTACTTC. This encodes CASSLEASGLYEQYF.

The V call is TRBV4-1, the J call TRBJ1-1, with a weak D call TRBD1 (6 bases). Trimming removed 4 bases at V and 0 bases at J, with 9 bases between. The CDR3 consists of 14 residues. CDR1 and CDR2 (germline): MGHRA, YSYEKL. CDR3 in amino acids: CASSRDNLNTEAFF. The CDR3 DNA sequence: TGCGCCAGCAGCCGGGACAATTTGAACACTGAAGCTTTCTTT.